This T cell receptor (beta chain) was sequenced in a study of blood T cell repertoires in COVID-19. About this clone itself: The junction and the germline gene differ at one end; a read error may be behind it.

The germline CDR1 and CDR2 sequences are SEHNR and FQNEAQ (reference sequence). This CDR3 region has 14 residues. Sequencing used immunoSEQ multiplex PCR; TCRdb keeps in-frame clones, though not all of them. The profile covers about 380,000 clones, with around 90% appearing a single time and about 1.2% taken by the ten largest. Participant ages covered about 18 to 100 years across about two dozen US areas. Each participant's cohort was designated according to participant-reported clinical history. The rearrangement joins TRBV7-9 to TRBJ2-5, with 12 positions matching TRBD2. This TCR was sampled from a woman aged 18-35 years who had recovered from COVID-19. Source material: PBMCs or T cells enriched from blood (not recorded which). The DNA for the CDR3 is TGTGCCAGCAGCCTAGCGGGGGGGCCCGAGACCCAGTACTTC. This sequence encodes CASSLAGGPETQYF.